Presented here are 24 T cell receptor beta chains from one specimen sequenced in a study of T cells in Graves' hyperthyroidism and ophthalmopathy. Amplification of TCR beta CDR3 regions was performed using RNA transcripts as template. The HTBI set primed first-round TCR CDR3 RT-PCR. From the multiplex PCR reads, TCRdb called clonotypes with MiXCR, one entry per CDR3 protein. The table lists some 360,000 distinct CDR3 sequences, approximately 15% of them singletons, with roughly 9.6% in the top ten. The sequencing sample was made of blood. These receptor sequences come from a woman in her sixties with Graves' hyperthyroidism.

This clonotype was observed many times. V is TRBV6-1 and J is TRBJ1-1; D possibly corresponds to TRBD1 (5 bases). Trimming took 7 bases from V and 1 from J, leaving 13 bases between them. Germline V CDR1 and CDR2: MNHNS, SASEGT. The CDR3 has 14 amino acids. The DNA for the CDR3 is TGTGCCAGCATCTTCCTGGGACCGAACACTGAAGCTTTCTTT. It is translated as CASIFLGPNTEAFF.

This clonotype was counted ten times or more. The rearrangement uses TRBV11-2 and TRBJ2-1, with D possibly TRBD2 on 6 matching bases. Deletions cut 5 bases from V and 2 bases from J, with 13 bases between. The CDR3 contains 15 residues. Looked up from germline, CDR1 is SGHAT and CDR2 is FQNNGV. In DNA, the CDR3 is TGTGCCAGCAGCACCGGGACGGGGGCCTACAATGAGCAGTTCTTC. Translation: CASSTGTGAYNEQFF. The full variable domain, in which reference TRBV11-2 and TRBJ2-1 provide the parts outside the CDR3, is EAGVAQSPRYKIIEKRQSVAFWCNPISGHATLYWYQQILGQGPKLLIQFQNNGVVDDSQLPKDRFSAERLKGVDSTLKIQPAKLEDSAVYLCASSTGTGAYNEQFFGPGTRLTVL.

This clonotype was observed many times. J is TRBJ1-1 and V is TRBV24-1, with D perhaps matching TRBD1 (5 bases). Germline values: CDR1 KGHDR, CDR2 SFDVKD. The V end lost 4 bases, the J end lost 11 bases, and 16 bases lay between the germline ends. The CDR3 totals 13 residues. The CDR3 sequence: CATSDGFAGRAFF. The CDR3 bases are TGTGCCACCAGTGACGGTTTTGCAGGGAGGGCTTTCTTT.

On this clonotype itself: This could be a read error, since a much larger clone is one nucleotide away. CDR3 sequence: CASSYSGGGETQNF. DNA for the CDR3: TGTGCCAGCAGTTACTCCGGGGGTGGGGAGACCCAGAACTTC. V and J are TRBV6-6 and TRBJ2-5; D possibly corresponds to TRBD2 (6 bases). Germline values: CDR1 MNHNY, CDR2 SVGAGI (reference sequence). The length of the CDR3 is 14 residues.

This clonotype was counted many times. The chain couples TRBV6-2 or TRBV6-3 to TRBJ2-5; perhaps TRBD2 as D (6 bases). The germline CDR1 and CDR2 sequences are MNHEY and SVGEGT. V was pared by 7 bases and J by 5 bases, with 20 bases between. This CDR3 comprises 15 residues. The CDR3 loop reads CASTTPLAGLETQYF. In nucleotides, the CDR3 is TGTGCCAGCACCACCCCACTTGCGGGATTGGAGACCCAGTACTTC.

Comments on this clonotype: Since a much larger clone is just one base distant, this may be a read error. V is TRBV5-1 and J is TRBJ2-1; 8 nucleotides line up with TRBD2. CDR1 is SGHRS and CDR2 is YFSETQ in the germline V gene. The CDR3 runs to 15 residues. V lost 3 bases, J lost 5 bases, and 7 bases stayed unmatched. CDR3 sequence: CASSSTERENNEQFF. CDR3 nucleotides: TGCGCCAGCAGCTCCACCGAGCGGGAGAACAATGAGCAGTTCTTC.

This clonotype has ten or more counts. V usage is TRBV7-2 and J usage is TRBJ1-2; 7 positions match TRBD1. The germline gives CDR1 SGHTA, CDR2 FQGNSA. Trimming removed 5 bases from V and 4 bases from J; junction bases left unmatched: 4. The CDR3 runs to 13 residues. CDR3 residues: CASSVGGGYGYTF. CDR3 in DNA: TGTGCCAGCAGCGTAGGGGGCGGCTATGGCTACACCTTC.

This clonotype showed up many times. J is TRBJ1-5 and V is TRBV28; 8 bases map to TRBD1. Germline values: CDR1 MDHEN, CDR2 SYDVKM. J gave up 1 base and V 7 bases, and 6 bases lay outside the gene matches. The length of the CDR3 is 15 residues. CDR3 sequence reads: CASIRTGRSNQPQHF. The CDR3 DNA is TGTGCCAGCATTAGGACAGGGCGAAGCAATCAGCCCCAGCATTTT.

This clonotype was picked up many times. CDR3 in DNA: TGTGCCAGCAGCCGTGGAGCCCCAGCGGGTACAGATACGCAGTATTTT. Amino acids: CASSRGAPAGTDTQYF. J is TRBJ2-3 and V is TRBV11-3; D might be TRBD2 (6 bases). There are 16 residues in the CDR3. Germline V lookup: CDR1 SGHNT, CDR2 YENEEA. Trimming removed 5 bases from V and 3 bases from J, with 18 bases in between.

The chain carries TRBV11-2 and TRBJ1-5; TRBD1 aligns across 7 bases. The CDR3 totals 16 residues. From germline, CDR1 is SGHAT and CDR2 FQNNGV. The junction had 12 bases not matched to a gene; V was cut back by 5 bases and J by 5 bases. CDR3 DNA sequence: TGTGCCAGCAGCAGCACGACAGGGCCTATCGATCAGCCCCAGCATTTT. Protein product: CASSSTTGPIDQPQHF.

This chain's CDR3 is CASSLSGDPEAFF. CDR3 coding DNA: TGTGCCAGCAGTTTATCGGGGGACCCTGAAGCTTTCTTT. This chain joins TRBV28 and TRBJ1-1; D is perhaps TRBD1 (5 bases). V lost 1 base to trimming and J lost 6 bases, with 9 bases between them. There are 13 residues in the CDR3. The germline gives CDR1 MDHEN, CDR2 SYDVKM.

This clonotype has ten or more counts. V usage is TRBV30 and J usage is TRBJ1-5; no firm D call. This CDR3 has 13 amino acids. Trimming took 1 base from V and 1 from J, leaving 5 bases between them. Germline CDR1 and CDR2: GTSNPN and SVGIG (reference sequence). The CDR3 DNA is TGTGCCTGGAGTGGTGGGAGCAATCAGCCCCAGCATTTT. Protein sequence: CAWSGGSNQPQHF.

This clonotype was detected ten times or more. The chain combines TRBV30 with TRBJ1-1; maybe TRBD1 (5 bases). Deletions cut 8 bases from V and 2 bases from J, with 15 bases between. In germline, CDR1 is GTSNPN, CDR2 SVGIG (reference sequence). The CDR3 is 13 residues long. CDR3 sequence reads: CARDLGGNTEAFF. CDR3 coding DNA: TGTGCCCGGGACCTGGGCGGAAACACTGAAGCTTTCTTT.

The CDR3 nucleotides are TGTGCCACCAGTCGGGTAGGGGACGAGCAGTACTTC. Amino acid sequence: CATSRVGDEQYF. This chain links TRBV24-1 with TRBJ2-7; D might be TRBD1 (5 bases). Trimming removed 6 bases at V and 5 bases at J, with 10 bases between. Germline V gene lookup returns CDR1 KGHDR and CDR2 SFDVKD. The CDR3 contains 12 residues.

The V and J genes are TRBV15 and TRBJ1-5; no clear D gene. Trimming cost V 0 bases and J 0 bases, with 18 bases left between them. CDR1 and CDR2 (germline): LNHNV, YYDKDF (reference sequence). The CDR3 sequence is 19 residues long. The CDR3 DNA sequence: TGTGCCACCAGCAGAGAATGGATGGTTCGCAGGCATAGCAATCAGCCCCAGCATTTT. As protein: CATSREWMVRRHSNQPQHF.

This clonotype was observed at least ten times. The chain combines TRBV7-9 with TRBJ2-5, with TRBD1 matching over 9 bases. The length of the CDR3 is 15 residues. Germline V gene data show CDR1 as SEHNR and CDR2 as FQNEAQ (reference sequence). V dropped 4 bases and J dropped 2; count of bases not matched to a gene: 5. CDR3 sequence reads: CASSSSTGGQETQYF. In nucleotides, the CDR3 is TGTGCCAGCAGCTCATCGACAGGGGGGCAAGAGACCCAGTACTTC.

This clonotype was seen many times. In DNA, the CDR3 is TGCAGTGCTGGGCGGAGGTCCGGCACCTACGAGCAGTACTTC. It codes for CSAGRRSGTYEQYF. The chain has TRBV20-1 and TRBJ2-7, with a possible D match to TRBD2 (5 bases). Trimming removed 5 bases at V and 2 bases at J, with 16 bases between. The CDR3 contains 14 residues. The germline V gene has CDR1 DFQATT and CDR2 SNEGSKA (reference sequence).

The sample holds many counts of this clonotype. The genes are TRBV12-3 or TRBV12-4 and TRBJ2-3, with D perhaps TRBD1 (5 bases). Trimming took 5 bases from V and 0 from J, leaving 12 bases between them. This CDR3 spans 15 amino acids. CDR3 nucleotide sequence: TGTGCCAGCAGTCCCCAGGGAACTAGCACAGATACGCAGTATTTT. The encoded protein is CASSPQGTSTDTQYF.

This clonotype turned up a few times. This rearrangement joins TRBV7-8 to TRBJ2-7, with 10 positions matching TRBD2. The germline gives CDR1 SGHVS, CDR2 FQNEAQ. This CDR3 has 14 amino acids. V lost 4 bases to trimming and J lost 3 bases; unmatched junction nucleotides: 3. The CDR3 reads CASSYGTSDYEQYF. The CDR3, as DNA: TGTGCCAGCAGCTACGGGACTAGCGACTACGAGCAGTACTTC.

The chain links TRBV6-1 to TRBJ1-5; D is unresolved. Germline loops: CDR1 MNHNS, CDR2 SASEGT. V was shortened by 4 bases and J by 3 bases, with 4 bases between the two germline ends. CDR3 length: 12 residues. In DNA, the CDR3 is TGTGCCAGCAGTGGGATCAATCAGCCCCAGCATTTT. Translation gives CASSGINQPQHF.

This clonotype appeared a few times. V is TRBV20-1 and J is TRBJ2-7, with 10 nucleotides matching TRBD1. V lost 6 bases to trimming and J lost 4 bases; unmatched junction nucleotides: 9. CDR3 length: 14 amino acids. Germline V lookup: CDR1 DFQATT, CDR2 SNEGSKA (reference sequence). As DNA, the CDR3 is TGCAGTGCCCAATCGGACAGGGGGGTATACGAGCAGTACTTC. Translation gives CSAQSDRGVYEQYF.

This clonotype was seen ten or more times. The chain employs TRBV6-1 and TRBJ2-1, with unresolved D. The CDR3 consists of 14 residues. The ends were cut back, 7 bases at V and 2 bases at J, with 12 bases in the middle. Germline loops: CDR1 MNHNS, CDR2 SASEGT. CDR3 sequence (DNA): TGTGCCAGCACTCAGGACCGGGCCTACAATGAGCAGTTCTTC. As protein: CASTQDRAYNEQFF.

This clonotype occurred many times. The CDR3 protein is CASNFLTEAFF. The CDR3, as DNA: TGTGCCAGCAATTTTCTCACTGAAGCTTTCTTT. The chain links TRBV28 to TRBJ1-1; D unclear. CDR3 length: 11 residues. Germline values: CDR1 MDHEN, CDR2 SYDVKM. V was pared by 7 bases and J by 4 bases, with 7 bases between. The complete variable domain, with remaining parts taken from reference TRBV28 and TRBJ1-1, reads DVKVTQSSRYLVKRTGEKVFLECVQDMDHENMFWYRQDPGLGLRLIYFSYDVKMKEKGDIPEGYSVSREKKERFSLILESASTNQTSMYLCASNFLTEAFFGQGTRLTVV.

This clonotype was observed a handful of times. This sequence may be a read error, since a much larger clone differs from it by one base. This chain joins TRBV18 and TRBJ2-1, with D possibly TRBD2 on 6 matching bases. The CDR3 is 14 amino acids. The germline V gene encodes CDR1 KGHSH and CDR2 LQKENI. Trimming took off 1 base at V and 6 bases at J, with 10 bases between the two ends. CDR3 DNA: TGTGCCAGCTCACCACAGGGACTTCGCAATGAGCAGTTCTTC. This sequence encodes CASSPQGLRNEQFF. Full variable domain (rest looked up from reference TRBV18 and TRBJ2-1): NAGVMQNPRHLVRRRGQEARLRCSPMKGHSHVYWYRQLPEEGLKFMVYLQKENIIDESGMPKERFSAEFPKEGPSILRIQQVVRGDSAAYFCASSPQGLRNEQFFGPGTRLTVL.